These T cell receptor beta chains were read from a single sample in a study of cytomegalovirus exposure and HLA in healthy donors. Sequencing was performed with immunoSEQ multiplex PCR; in TCRdb, only in-frame clones are kept and a portion is missing. In the table there are 150,000 to 160,000 clones, about 76% of which are singletons. Sequencing input: PBMCs. The source of these receptors is a man aged 30-40 years in good health and CMV-seropositive. CDR3s include the opening cysteine and the closing phenylalanine or tryptophan. A D gene is named only where the DNA matches it firmly. Some rows have no size entry. The others give once, few or many, or a class for an expanded clone.

V: TRBV7-3
D: TRBD1
J: TRBJ2-7
size: NA
CDR3: CASSPYAATGGGAYEQYF
DNA: TGTGCCAGCAGCCCTTATGCGGCTACAGGGGGCGGGGCCTACGAGCAGTACTTC

V: TRBV27
D: TRBD2
J: TRBJ2-2
size: once
CDR3: CASSWGRGGGNTGELFF
DNA: TGTGCCAGCAGCTGGGGACGGGGGGGTGGGAACACCGGGGAGCTGTTTTTT

V: TRBV18
D: TRBD1
J: TRBJ1-2
size: NA
CDR3: CASSQDRNYGYTF
DNA: TGTGCCAGCTCACAGGACAGGAACTATGGCTACACCTTC

V: TRBV28
D: NA
J: TRBJ2-7
size: NA
CDR3: CASSLPSSSSYEQYF
DNA: TGTGCCAGCAGTCTACCCTCGTCAAGCTCCTACGAGCAGTACTTC

V: TRBV30
D: TRBD1
J: TRBJ1-2
size: few
CDR3: CAWSVRGQGNGYTF
DNA: TGTGCCTGGAGTGTACGGGGACAGGGTAACGGCTACACCTTC

V: TRBV7-3
D: TRBD1
J: TRBJ2-7
size: NA
CDR3: CASSLDRGSSYEQYF
DNA: TGTGCCAGCAGCCTAGACAGGGGGTCCTCCTACGAGCAGTACTTC

V: TRBV19
D: TRBD2
J: TRBJ2-5
size: NA
CDR3: CASSRERLAGEETQYF
DNA: TGTGCCAGTAGTAGGGAGCGACTAGCGGGAGAAGAGACCCAGTACTTC

V: TRBV7-2
D: NA
J: TRBJ1-5
size: NA
CDR3: CASSFGGSQPQHF
DNA: TGTGCCAGCAGCTTCGGCGGGTCCCAGCCCCAGCATTTT

V: TRBV9
D: NA
J: TRBJ1-2
size: NA
CDR3: CASGREGYTF
DNA: TGTGCCAGCGGACGGGAAGGCTACACCTTC

V: TRBV6-1
D: NA
J: TRBJ1-1
size: NA
CDR3: CASTLQGRNTEAFF
DNA: TGTGCCAGCACACTACAGGGTCGGAACACTGAAGCTTTCTTT

V: TRBV2
D: NA
J: TRBJ2-7
size: NA
CDR3: CASSHPEGLFYEQYF
DNA: TGTGCCAGCAGCCACCCGGAGGGGTTATTCTACGAGCAGTACTTC

V: TRBV5-1
D: NA
J: TRBJ2-7
size: once
CDR3: CASSLDLDPEQYF
DNA: TGCGCCAGCAGCTTGGACCTAGACCCCGAGCAGTACTTC

V: TRBV9
D: NA
J: TRBJ1-1
size: once
CDR3: CASSHDGQSTEAFF
DNA: TGTGCCAGCAGCCACGACGGACAGAGCACTGAAGCTTTCTTT

V: TRBV5-1
D: NA
J: TRBJ2-3
size: NA
CDR3: CASSLGQEADTQYF
DNA: TGCGCCAGCAGCTTGGGGCAGGAGGCAGATACGCAGTATTTT

V: TRBV7-7
D: NA
J: TRBJ2-1
size: NA
CDR3: CASSLVGPGLASNEQFF
DNA: TGTGCTAGCAGCTTAGTGGGGCCGGGGCTAGCGTCAAATGAGCAGTTCTTC

V: TRBV12-2
D: NA
J: TRBJ1-6
size: NA
CDR3: CASRLGRDRVYSPLHF
DNA: TGTGCAAGTCGCTTAGGCCGGGACAGGGTTTATTCACCCCTCCACTTT

V: TRBV19
D: NA
J: TRBJ1-5
size: NA
CDR3: CASGGEGGANQPQHF
DNA: TGTGCCAGTGGGGGAGAGGGAGGGGCAAATCAGCCCCAGCATTTT

V: TRBV5-1
D: TRBD2
J: TRBJ2-3
size: NA
CDR3: CASSLVRGRNTDTQYF
DNA: TGCGCCAGCAGCTTGGTGCGGGGGAGAAACACAGATACGCAGTATTTT

V: TRBV7-3
D: NA
J: TRBJ2-7
size: NA
CDR3: CASSPSATYEQYF
DNA: TGTGCCAGCAGCCCGTCAGCGACCTACGAGCAGTACTTC

V: TRBV6-5
D: TRBD1
J: TRBJ1-5
size: few
CDR3: CASSSRTGSNQPQHF
DNA: TGTGCCAGCAGTTCCAGGACAGGGAGCAATCAGCCCCAGCATTTT

V: TRBV9
D: NA
J: TRBJ2-1
size: once
CDR3: CASSPEGEGYNEQFF
DNA: TGTGCCAGCAGCCCAGAGGGGGAGGGTTACAATGAGCAGTTCTTC

V: TRBV7-3
D: NA
J: TRBJ2-5
size: NA
CDR3: CASSLYEKETQYF
DNA: TGTGCCAGCAGCTTATATGAGAAAGAGACCCAGTACTTC

V: TRBV10-3
D: TRBD2
J: TRBJ2-3
size: NA
CDR3: CAINGLAGGLDTQYF
DNA: TGTGCCATCAACGGACTAGCGGGAGGGCTAGATACGCAGTATTTT

V: TRBV20-1
D: NA
J: TRBJ1-1
size: once
CDR3: CSASRATEAFF
DNA: TGCAGTGCTAGTCGCGCTACTGAAGCTTTCTTT

V: TRBV28
D: NA
J: TRBJ1-2
size: NA
CDR3: CASSLKTESNYGYTF
DNA: TGTGCCAGCAGTTTAAAGACAGAATCTAACTATGGCTACACCTTC

V: TRBV4-2
D: NA
J: TRBJ2-5
size: NA
CDR3: CASSQDLEGQETQYF
DNA: TGTGCCAGCAGCCAAGATCTGGAGGGACAAGAGACCCAGTACTTC

V: TRBV5-6
D: NA
J: TRBJ1-3
size: NA
CDR3: CASSSGPRNTIYF
DNA: TGTGCCAGCAGCAGCGGTCCGAGAAACACCATATATTTT

V: TRBV11-3
D: NA
J: TRBJ2-7
size: NA
CDR3: CASSSTWGGSEQYF
DNA: TGTGCCAGCAGCTCAACTTGGGGGGGCAGCGAGCAGTACTTC

V: TRBV7-8
D: TRBD1
J: TRBJ2-2
size: few
CDR3: CASSFTTGTGGAGELFF
DNA: TGTGCCAGCAGCTTTACTACCGGGACAGGGGGGGCCGGGGAGCTGTTTTTT

V: TRBV7-6
D: TRBD2
J: TRBJ2-5
size: NA
CDR3: CASSPSGGYPETQYF
DNA: TGTGCCAGCAGCCCCAGCGGGGGCTACCCAGAGACCCAGTACTTC

V: TRBV27
D: NA
J: TRBJ1-1
size: NA
CDR3: CASSFGSMNTEAFF
DNA: TGTGCCAGCAGTTTCGGTAGCATGAACACTGAAGCTTTCTTT

V: TRBV6-6
D: TRBD1
J: TRBJ1-5
size: few
CDR3: CASYGTGEGNQPQHF
DNA: TGTGCCAGCTACGGGACAGGAGAAGGCAATCAGCCCCAGCATTTT

V: TRBV6-5
D: TRBD1
J: TRBJ2-7
size: NA
CDR3: CASTPDRVSYEQYF
DNA: TGTGCCAGCACCCCGGACAGGGTTTCCTACGAGCAGTACTTC

V: TRBV20-1
D: NA
J: TRBJ1-1
size: few
CDR3: CSAGGGTEAFF
DNA: TGCAGCGCCGGGGGAGGCACTGAAGCTTTCTTT

V: TRBV11-1
D: NA
J: TRBJ2-1
size: NA
CDR3: CASSLALERNEQFF
DNA: TGTGCCAGCAGCTTAGCGCTGGAGCGAAATGAGCAGTTCTTC

V: TRBV30
D: NA
J: TRBJ1-5
size: NA
CDR3: CAWSGLGQTQHF
DNA: TGTGCCTGGAGTGGGCTTGGACAAACCCAGCATTTT

V: TRBV5-6
D: TRBD1
J: TRBJ1-1
size: once
CDR3: CASRSGTGLEAFF
DNA: TGTGCCAGCAGGTCCGGGACAGGACTTGAAGCTTTCTTT

V: TRBV27
D: NA
J: TRBJ2-2
size: NA
CDR3: CASSKGAGFTGELFF
DNA: TGTGCCAGCAGTAAAGGAGCGGGCTTCACCGGGGAGCTGTTTTTT

V: TRBV7-9
D: TRBD1
J: TRBJ2-5
size: NA
CDR3: CASNSGTGEETQYF
DNA: TGTGCCAGCAACTCCGGGACAGGGGAAGAGACCCAGTACTTC

V: TRBV6-5
D: TRBD1
J: TRBJ1-2
size: NA
CDR3: CASSYSPGGERGYTF
DNA: TGTGCCAGCAGTTACTCACCAGGGGGAGAACGTGGCTACACCTTC

V: TRBV9
D: NA
J: TRBJ1-3
size: NA
CDR3: CASSVETGRNTIYF
DNA: TGTGCCAGCAGCGTAGAAACAGGCCGAAACACCATATATTTT

V: TRBV4-2
D: TRBD1
J: TRBJ1-1
size: NA
CDR3: CASSQDRGLPEAFF
DNA: TGTGCCAGCAGCCAAGACAGGGGGCTCCCTGAAGCTTTCTTT

V: TRBV5-1
D: NA
J: TRBJ1-5
size: NA
CDR3: CASSSGEGGAQPQHF
DNA: TGCGCCAGCAGCTCCGGAGAAGGAGGCGCTCAGCCCCAGCATTTT

V: TRBV5-1
D: NA
J: TRBJ2-5
size: NA
CDR3: CASSLGTAQETQYF
DNA: TGCGCCAGCAGCTTGGGGACAGCCCAAGAGACCCAGTACTTC

V: TRBV7-3
D: NA
J: TRBJ1-3
size: NA
CDR3: CASSPTGGLSSGNTIYF
DNA: TGTGCCAGCAGCCCCACGGGGGGCCTCAGCTCTGGAAACACCATATATTTT

V: TRBV7-8
D: TRBD2
J: TRBJ2-5
size: NA
CDR3: CASSLAGTKETQYF
DNA: TGTGCCAGCAGCTTAGCGGGGACTAAAGAGACCCAGTACTTC

V: TRBV2
D: TRBD1
J: TRBJ2-7
size: NA
CDR3: CASRLGYRGPYEQYF
DNA: TGTGCCAGCAGGTTAGGGTACAGGGGACCCTACGAGCAGTACTTC

V: TRBV5-6
D: NA
J: TRBJ1-6
size: NA
CDR3: CASSLGGGAYNSPLHF
DNA: TGTGCCAGCAGCTTGGGCGGGGGCGCCTATAATTCACCCCTCCACTTT

V: TRBV2
D: NA
J: TRBJ1-1
size: once
CDR3: CASSELEGEGLSF
DNA: TGTGCCAGCAGTGAACTAGAAGGGGAGGGCCTGAGCTTT

V: TRBV9
D: NA
J: TRBJ2-3
size: NA
CDR3: CASNVGGQRTDTQYF
DNA: TGTGCCAGCAACGTAGGGGGACAAAGAACAGATACGCAGTATTTT

V: TRBV5-1
D: NA
J: TRBJ2-2
size: NA
CDR3: CASSMDQGIVGELFF
DNA: TGCGCCAGCAGTATGGACCAGGGGATCGTCGGGGAGCTGTTTTTT

V: TRBV25-1
D: TRBD1
J: TRBJ2-3
size: NA
CDR3: CASSESHWTGSTQYF
DNA: TGTGCCAGCAGTGAATCCCACTGGACAGGGTCTACGCAGTATTTT

V: TRBV5-6
D: NA
J: TRBJ2-1
size: NA
CDR3: CASSLGLRDGGQFF
DNA: TGTGCCAGCAGCTTGGGACTTAGAGACGGTGGGCAGTTCTTC

V: TRBV27
D: TRBD1
J: TRBJ2-6
size: once
CDR3: CASSGDRVLSGANVLTF
DNA: TGTGCCAGCAGCGGGGACAGGGTCTTGTCTGGGGCCAACGTCCTGACTTTC